The TCR beta chain under discussion was sequenced for a study of CD8+CD57+ T cells in acquired aplastic anemia. Study details: Sorted CD4+ and CD8+ cell DNA averaged around 3.5 ug. Study conclusions and caveats: Comparison of patients with controls identified approximately 28 shared CD8+ CDR3 sequences. Statistical testing detected no significant gap in CD8+ Simpson's diversity between patients and controls.

Using genomic DNA as the template, TCR beta VDJ and CDR3 profiling was carried out. One entry per CDR3 protein results from TCRdb running MiXCR on the reads. Of hundreds of thousands of distinct CDR3 sequences in the sample, 65% to 75% were seen once. Concerning this clonotype itself: Its antigen is not identified.

The CDR3 sequence is 13 residues long. Per the germline V gene, CDR1 is SGHNT and CDR2 is YYREEE (reference sequence). The V gene lost 3 bases and the J gene lost 6 bases, with 13 bases spanning the gap. This receptor was identified in a human donor in good health, serving as a control. Sequenced: sorted CD4+, CD8+, or CD8+CD57+ T cells (not recorded which) from PBMCs. The J gene is TRBJ2-7, the V gene TRBV5-4; tentatively, D is TRBD1 (6 bases). CDR3 nucleotide sequence: TGTGCCAGCAGCTGGGACACAGTCAGCGAGCAGTACTTC. Translation: CASSWDTVSEQYF.